Each of the 24 T cell receptor beta chains below was sequenced from the same sample in a study of blood T cell repertoires in COVID-19. Produced via immunoSEQ multiplex PCR; TCRdb's table is partial and in-frame only. The data show approximately 180,000 clones, around 87% seen once. The sequencing sample was made of peripheral blood. All receptors come from a woman aged 70-85 years with COVID-19, enrolled during active disease.

Written as DNA, the CDR3 is TGTGCCAGCTCCCGTGAGGACAGCTCCTACAATGAGCAGTTCTTC. This encodes CASSREDSSYNEQFF. The rearrangement links TRBV18 to TRBJ2-1; the D gene is possibly TRBD1 (6 bases). The germline CDR1 and CDR2 sequences are KGHSH and LQKENI. Trimming removed 6 bases at V and 0 bases at J, with 12 bases between. This CDR3 contains 15 residues.

This chain joins TRBV7-2 and TRBJ1-4, with TRBD1 matching 7 bases. Germline V gene data show CDR1 as SGHTA and CDR2 as FQGNSA. The CDR3 loop spans 16 amino acids. After removal of 2 bases from V and 7 bases from J, the junction contained 10 bases not matched to a gene. The CDR3 region has the DNA TGTGCCAGCAGCTTAAATTCCGTTGCAGGGGGTGAAAAACTGTTTTTT. This gives the protein CASSLNSVAGGEKLFF.

V usage is TRBV19 and J usage is TRBJ2-5; the match to TRBD2 covers 8 bases. Germline lookup yields CDR1 LNHDA and CDR2 SQIVND (reference sequence). The CDR3 covers 16 residues. The CDR3 reads CAKSRVVAGKQETQYF. CDR3 DNA sequence: TGTGCTAAAAGTAGGGTAGTAGCGGGAAAACAAGAGACCCAGTACTTC.

The rearrangement uses TRBV28 and TRBJ1-5, with D possibly being TRBD1 (5 bases). The CDR3 loop spans 15 amino acids. The ends were cut back, 3 bases at V and 0 bases at J, with 9 bases in the middle. Germline V CDR1 and CDR2: MDHEN, SYDVKM. CDR3 in DNA: TGTGCCAGCAGTTTGCGACAGTCTAGCAATCAGCCCCAGCATTTT. Translating gives CASSLRQSSNQPQHF.

The CDR3 loop is CASSWTGGDGYTF. CDR3 coding DNA: TGTGCCAGCAGTTGGACAGGTGGCGATGGCTACACCTTC. The chain recombines TRBV28 with TRBJ1-2; 7 bases are shared with TRBD1. Looked up from germline, CDR1 is MDHEN and CDR2 is SYDVKM. The V and J ends lost 4 bases and 6 bases, in that order; junction bases with no gene match: 5. The CDR3 length is 13 residues.

This sequence joins TRBV28 and TRBJ1-2, with 7 bases identical to TRBD1. Germline V lookup: CDR1 MDHEN, CDR2 SYDVKM. The CDR3 spans 14 residues. The junction had 5 bases not matched to a gene; V was cut back by 2 bases and J by 5 bases. CDR3 sequence: CASSLPRGRYGYTF. The CDR3 DNA sequence: TGTGCCAGCAGTTTACCCAGGGGGAGGTATGGCTACACCTTC.

CDR3 bases: TGTGCCATCAGTGATGGTAAAGGGGGCTACAATCAGCCCCAGCATTTT. Translating it yields CAISDGKGGYNQPQHF. V gene TRBV10-3 combines with J gene TRBJ1-5; 7 bases agree with TRBD1. CDR3 length: 16 residues. The germline V gene encodes CDR1 ENHRY and CDR2 SYGVKD. Trimming at V came to 3 bases and at J to 3 bases, leaving 8 bases not matched to a gene.

This clone was detected once. The chain has TRBV5-1 and TRBJ2-1; 13 bases agree with TRBD2. Per the germline V gene, CDR1 is SGHRS and CDR2 is YFSETQ. V lost 3 bases and J lost 9; bases outside the gene matches: 6. The CDR3 length is 15 residues. CDR3 amino acids: CASSSLAGGPGEQFF. CDR3 in DNA: TGCGCCAGCAGCTCACTAGCGGGAGGGCCTGGTGAGCAGTTCTTC.

This clone was observed a handful of times. This rearrangement joins TRBV12-3 or TRBV12-4 to TRBJ1-1; D is ambiguous. V was cut by 4 bases and J by 1 base, with 4 bases left in between. The CDR3 covers 12 residues. The CDR3 loop is CASSYGNTEAFF. DNA of the CDR3: TGTGCCAGCAGTTACGGGAACACTGAAGCTTTCTTT.

The chain carries TRBV27 and TRBJ1-1; 7 bases are shared with TRBD1. This CDR3 region has 15 residues. Per the germline V gene, CDR1 is MNHEY and CDR2 is SMNVEV (reference sequence). V dropped 6 bases and J dropped 3; count of bases not matched to a gene: 10. DNA of the CDR3: TGTGCCAGCAGCCCCCCGCCCCAGGGGGACACTGAAGCTTTCTTT. Translated: CASSPPPQGDTEAFF.

This sequence joins TRBV4-1 and TRBJ2-2, with D tentatively TRBD2 (6 bases). The CDR3 has 14 amino acids. Germline CDR1 and CDR2: MGHRA and YSYEKL. V lost 4 bases to trimming and J lost 1 base, with 7 bases between them. CDR3 sequence reads: CASSRGENTGELFF. In DNA form, the CDR3 reads TGCGCCAGCAGCCGCGGGGAGAACACCGGGGAGCTGTTTTTT.

The rearrangement uses TRBV5-1 and TRBJ1-2; 7 bases fit TRBD1. Germline assignment: CDR1 SGHRS and CDR2 YFSETQ. V lost 0 bases and J lost 5; bases outside the gene matches: 4. This CDR3 has 14 amino acids. CDR3 residues: CASSLEAGGYGYTF. CDR3 bases: TGCGCCAGCAGCTTGGAGGCAGGGGGATATGGCTACACCTTC.

The chain links TRBV7-6 to TRBJ2-2, with 7 positions matching TRBD2. The germline V gene has CDR1 SGHVS and CDR2 FNYEAQ. After removal of 7 bases from V and 7 bases from J, the junction contained 15 bases not matched to a gene. The CDR3 has 16 amino acids. CDR3 DNA: TGTGCCAGCACCCCCCCGGCGGGCGGGAGAGGCGGGGAGCTGTTTTTT. Translation gives CASTPPAGGRGGELFF.

J is TRBJ1-1 and V is TRBV3-1 (or the pseudogene TRBV3-2), with D possibly being TRBD1 (6 bases). The V gene's germline CDR1 is LGHDT and CDR2 YNNKEL (reference sequence). This CDR3 has 11 amino acids. Trimming shortened V by 6 bases and J by 7 bases, and 9 bases separated the two germline ends. As DNA, the CDR3 is TGTGCCAGCAGACAGGGAAATGAAGCTTTCTTT. Translating gives CASRQGNEAFF.

The chain couples TRBV10-3 to TRBJ2-1; 9 positions match TRBD1. The CDR3 sequence is 14 residues long. V shed 7 bases, J shed 8 bases, and the junction held 9 bases outside the gene matches. Germline V gene sequence: CDR1 ENHRY, CDR2 SYGVKD. The CDR3 DNA is TGTGCCATCAATAATATACAGGGGGCGTATGAGCAGTTCTTC. Its translation: CAINNIQGAYEQFF.

The V gene is TRBV10-3, the J gene TRBJ2-7, with 10 bases matching TRBD1. The germline V gene has CDR1 ENHRY and CDR2 SYGVKD. The CDR3 is 13 amino acids. Trimming at V came to 8 bases and at J to 7 bases, leaving 8 bases not matched to a gene. The CDR3, as DNA: TGTGCCATCGGGCGACAGGGGGCGAGGGAGCAGTACTTC. This sequence encodes CAIGRQGAREQYF.

The V call is TRBV10-3, the J call TRBJ1-5, with 11 bases identical to TRBD1. Losses at the gene ends were 4 bases for V and 6 bases for J; bases not matched to a gene: 5. The CDR3 length is 15 residues. Germline V gene sequence: CDR1 ENHRY, CDR2 SYGVKD. The CDR3 DNA sequence: TGTGCCATCAGTGGGACAGGGGGCGCGGGTCAGCCCCAGCATTTT. Its protein product is CAISGTGGAGQPQHF.

The rearrangement joins TRBV9 to TRBJ2-1; tentatively, D is TRBD2 (7 bases). This CDR3 comprises 18 residues. The germline CDR1 and CDR2 sequences are SGDLS and YYNGEE. The V and J ends lost 4 bases and 3 bases respectively, with 23 bases between them. The CDR3 coding sequence is TGTGCCAGCAGCATATCTTTGGGGGGGGACACAAACTACAATGAGCAGTTCTTC. Encoded protein: CASSISLGGDTNYNEQFF.

The chain has TRBV29-1 and TRBJ2-7; maybe TRBD1 (6 bases). Germline V CDR1 and CDR2: SQVTM, ANQGSEA. The CDR3 is 14 amino acids. V lost 4 bases, J lost 5 bases, and 18 bases lay in between. The CDR3 loop reads CSVVEQGNRHEQYF. CDR3 sequence (DNA): TGCAGCGTTGTAGAACAGGGAAATCGCCACGAGCAGTACTTC.

V and J are TRBV24-1 and TRBJ1-2, with D unclear. The CDR3 has 13 residues. CDR1 is KGHDR, CDR2 SFDVKD, per germline. Trimming stripped 8 bases from V and 4 bases from J, with 13 bases between. The DNA for the CDR3 is TGTGCCACCACCGATCGCTTCGGCTATGGCTACACCTTC. This sequence encodes CATTDRFGYGYTF.

The V and J genes are TRBV5-6 and TRBJ1-5, with D uncertain. CDR3 length: 14 residues. Germline CDR1 reads SGHDT; CDR2 reads YYEEEE. With 4 bases removed from V and 0 bases from J, the gap between germline ends came to 8 bases. CDR3 nucleotide sequence: TGTGCCAGCAGCGGCGGTCTTAGCAATCAGCCCCAGCATTTT. As protein: CASSGGLSNQPQHF.

The V call is TRBV4-1, the J call TRBJ2-7; a possible D gene is TRBD2 (6 bases). Germline values: CDR1 MGHRA, CDR2 YSYEKL. V lost 0 bases to trimming and J lost 6 bases, with 12 bases between them. The CDR3 runs to 14 residues. CDR3: CASSQDRVEGEQYF. The CDR3 region has the DNA TGCGCCAGCAGCCAAGACAGGGTGGAGGGCGAGCAGTACTTC.

The V gene is TRBV29-1, the J gene TRBJ1-1, with D tentatively TRBD1 (6 bases). CDR1 and CDR2 from the germline V gene are SQVTM and ANQGSEA. The length of the CDR3 is 14 residues. The chain's CDR3 is CRGGGRAGDTEAFF. CDR3 DNA sequence: TGCCGCGGAGGGGGGAGGGCCGGGGACACTGAAGCTTTCTTT.

This chain joins TRBV10-3 and TRBJ1-5, with no clear D. Per germline, CDR1 ENHRY and CDR2 SYGVKD. V lost 4 bases, J lost 8 bases, and 9 bases lay in between. CDR3 length equals 12 residues. The CDR3 here is CAISGVGEPQHF. The DNA of the CDR3 is TGTGCCATCAGTGGAGTGGGCGAGCCCCAGCATTTT.